The 20 T cell receptor beta chains below come from one sample, sequenced in a study of T cell changes during pregnancy in multiple sclerosis. Using immunoSEQ multiplex PCR, the repertoire was profiled, and TCRdb retains in-frame clones only, with some absent. The sample includes about 36,000 clones, roughly 89% of them seen just once. Specimen: CD4+ T cells from peripheral blood mononuclear cells, collected in the second trimester of pregnancy. All receptors come from a female donor in good health, enrolled as a control in a pregnancy study.

The genes are TRBV28 and TRBJ1-2; 10 nucleotides match TRBD1. The germline V gene has CDR1 MDHEN and CDR2 SYDVKM. V lost 6 bases, J lost 7 bases, and 11 bases stayed unmatched. The CDR3 spans 15 residues. The CDR3 is CASSPGWTGGGGYTF. For the CDR3, the DNA is TGTGCCAGCAGCCCCGGTTGGACAGGGGGAGGTGGCTACACCTTC.

The chain has TRBV28 and TRBJ2-5; 9 bases match TRBD2. There are 17 residues in the CDR3. Germline V CDR1 and CDR2: MDHEN, SYDVKM. The V gene end was trimmed by 7 bases and the J gene end by 2 bases; junction bases not matched to a gene: 14. The CDR3 reads CASNPTVGLAYQETQYF. CDR3 sequence (DNA): TGTGCCAGCAACCCGACGGTGGGACTAGCCTATCAAGAGACCCAGTACTTC.

The chain is built from TRBV6-5 and TRBJ1-2; 10 bases map to TRBD1. The CDR3 has 15 amino acids. V lost 4 bases, J lost 6 bases, and 8 bases stayed unmatched. CDR1 is MNHEY and CDR2 is SVGAGI in the germline V gene. CDR3 bases: TGTGCCAGCAGTTCGTTAGGACAGGGGGGCCATGGCTACACCTTC. Its protein is CASSSLGQGGHGYTF.

V gene TRBV5-6 combines with J gene TRBJ1-2; no definite D call. V was trimmed by 0 bases and J by 6 bases, leaving 15 bases between them. Per germline, CDR1 SGHDT and CDR2 YYEEEE. CDR3 length: 15 amino acids. This chain's CDR3 is CASSLGFRGENGYTF. CDR3 DNA sequence: TGTGCCAGCAGCTTGGGTTTTCGGGGTGAAAATGGCTACACCTTC.

This clone was seen just once. The chain uses TRBV2 and TRBJ1-4, with TRBD1 identical over 9 bases. The CDR3 runs 13 residues. After removal of 7 bases from V and 7 bases from J, the junction contained 4 bases not matched to a gene. From germline, CDR1 is SNHLY and CDR2 FYNNEI. The CDR3 is CASNDRGSEKLFF. The CDR3 coding sequence is TGTGCCAGCAATGACAGGGGGAGTGAAAAACTGTTTTTT.

The rearrangement joins TRBV28 to TRBJ2-1, with 12 bases lining up with TRBD2. After removal of 7 bases from V and 4 bases from J, the junction contained 2 bases not matched to a gene. CDR3 size: 14 residues. In germline, CDR1 is MDHEN, CDR2 SYDVKM. The CDR3 DNA reads TGTGCCAGCATTGGGACTAGCGGGTACAATGAGCAGTTCTTC. Protein: CASIGTSGYNEQFF.

The chain links TRBV5-1 to TRBJ1-3, with D unresolved. The germline V and J ends were trimmed by 4 bases and 0 bases, with 17 bases remaining between them. The germline V gene encodes CDR1 SGHRS and CDR2 YFSETQ. The CDR3 loop spans 17 amino acids. CDR3 protein: CASSLASSGSSGNTIYF. The CDR3 DNA is TGCGCCAGCAGCCTGGCCTCATCAGGAAGCTCTGGAAACACCATATATTTT. The full variable domain, its missing parts supplied by reference TRBV5-1 and TRBJ1-3, is KAGVTQTPRYLIKTRGQQVTLSCSPISGHRSVSWYQQTPGQGLQFLFEYFSETQRNKGNFPGRFSGRQFSNSRSEMNVSTLELGDSALYLCASSLASSGSSGNTIYFGEGSWLTVV.

The rearrangement links TRBV2 to TRBJ1-3, with 10 bases fitting TRBD1. V trimming: 4 bases; J trimming: 4 bases; junction bases outside the gene matches: 10. Germline-derived CDR1 and CDR2 are SNHLY and FYNNEI. This CDR3 is built from 17 residues. CDR3 amino acids: CASSGIDRGQTGNTIYF. Written as DNA, the CDR3 is TGTGCCAGCAGTGGAATTGACAGGGGGCAAACGGGAAACACCATATATTTT.

V and J are TRBV2 and TRBJ1-2; weak D call: TRBD1 (6 bases). This CDR3 region has 16 residues. V was cut by 2 bases and J by 6 bases, with 19 bases left in between. CDR1 is SNHLY and CDR2 is FYNNEI in the germline V gene. The CDR3 nucleotides read TGTGCCAGCAGTGAATCGACAACGGGACAATCGGATGGCTACACCTTC. This encodes CASSESTTGQSDGYTF.

The CDR3 DNA reads TGTGCCAGCAGCTATCCCCGGGGACAGGCCAACACTGAAGCTTTCTTT. Protein: CASSYPRGQANTEAFF. The chain has TRBV28 and TRBJ1-1; 8 nucleotides match TRBD1. The CDR3 spans 16 residues. Unmatched junction bases numbered 11, after V lost 6 bases and J lost 2 bases. Germline CDR1 is MDHEN and CDR2 is SYDVKM. Full variable domain (outside the CDR3, taken from reference TRBV28 and TRBJ1-1): DVKVTQSSRYLVKRTGEKVFLECVQDMDHENMFWYRQDPGLGLRLIYFSYDVKMKEKGDIPEGYSVSREKKERFSLILESASTNQTSMYLCASSYPRGQANTEAFFGQGTRLTVV.

The CDR3 loop is CASSSNTGYSYEQYF. CDR3 DNA: TGTGCCAGCAGCTCTAACACAGGTTATTCCTACGAGCAGTACTTC. This chain joins TRBV7-6 and TRBJ2-7; TRBD1 might be the D (5 bases). CDR3 length: 15 amino acids. V lost 4 bases, J lost 1 base, and 14 bases lay in between. Germline V gene data show CDR1 as SGHVS and CDR2 as FNYEAQ.

The chain couples TRBV25-1 to TRBJ1-1; possibly TRBD1 for D (5 bases). V was cut by 2 bases and J by 4 bases, with 8 bases left in between. This CDR3 comprises 13 residues. The germline V gene encodes CDR1 MGHDK and CDR2 SYGVNS. The CDR3 sequence is CASSEGGVTEAFF. Written as DNA, the CDR3 is TGTGCCAGCAGTGAAGGGGGGGTCACTGAAGCTTTCTTT.

The CDR3 DNA follows: TGTGCCAGCAGTCCGTCCGGGACTAGTACAGATACGCAGTATTTT. This sequence encodes CASSPSGTSTDTQYF. The V call is TRBV6-5, the J call TRBJ2-3; 8 positions match TRBD2. The CDR3 contains 15 residues. The V segment lost 5 bases and the J segment 3 bases; nucleotides outside the gene matches: 7. The germline gives CDR1 MNHEY, CDR2 SVGAGI.

The chain is built from TRBV19 and TRBJ1-2, with D possibly matching TRBD1 (5 bases). The CDR3 length is 11 residues. Germline V gene sequence: CDR1 LNHDA, CDR2 SQIVND (reference sequence). V shed 4 bases and J shed 5 bases, with 5 bases lying between them. Here the CDR3 reads CASSTGYGYTF. CDR3 DNA: TGTGCCAGTAGTACAGGGTATGGCTACACCTTC. Supplemented by reference TRBV19 and TRBJ1-2, the full variable domain reads DGGITQSPKYLFRKEGQNVTLSCEQNLNHDAMYWYRQDPGQGLRLIYYSQIVNDFQKGDIAEGYSVSREKKESFPLTVTSAQKNPTAFYLCASSTGYGYTFGSGTRLTVV.

J is TRBJ1-5 and V is TRBV19, with 7 bases aligning to TRBD1. Germline V gene data show CDR1 as LNHDA and CDR2 as SQIVND (reference sequence). V gave up 6 bases and J gave up 3 bases; unmatched junction bases: 8. The CDR3 consists of 15 residues. The CDR3 DNA follows: TGTGCCAGTAGGACCGACAGGGTAGTCAATCAGCCCCAGCATTTT. Protein product: CASRTDRVVNQPQHF.

The rearrangement joins TRBV5-6 to TRBJ2-5; D is possibly TRBD2 (6 bases). Germline CDR1 and CDR2: SGHDT and YYEEEE. This CDR3 is 15 amino acids long. Trimming removed 6 bases from V and 2 bases from J, with 17 bases in between. The CDR3 reads CASKGTGVEQETQYF. CDR3 coding DNA: TGTGCCAGCAAGGGGACGGGAGTAGAACAAGAGACCCAGTACTTC.

The genes are TRBV7-2 and TRBJ2-1, with D hard to call. V gave up 5 bases and J gave up 5 bases, with 10 bases separating them. The CDR3 extends over 13 amino acids. Germline values: CDR1 SGHTA, CDR2 FQGNSA. CDR3 protein: CASSKHVNNEQFF. In DNA form, the CDR3 reads TGTGCCAGCAGCAAACACGTGAACAATGAGCAGTTCTTC.

A single count supports this clone. The genes are TRBV28 and TRBJ2-1, with D possibly TRBD2 on 7 matching bases. The CDR3 extends over 13 amino acids. From germline, CDR1 is MDHEN and CDR2 SYDVKM. Trimming pared 10 bases from V and 9 bases from J, leaving 19 bases between. CDR3 nucleotides: TGTGCCACCGAGGGGGGGGAACGGGTTGAGCAGTTCTTC. This sequence encodes CATEGGERVEQFF.

The chain links TRBV25-1 to TRBJ2-5, with D unresolved. Deletions cut 4 bases from V and 0 bases from J, with 3 bases between. The CDR3 is 12 residues long. The germline gives CDR1 MGHDK, CDR2 SYGVNS. The CDR3 DNA is TGTGCCAGCAGTGCGTACCAAGAGACCCAGTACTTC. Amino acids: CASSAYQETQYF. The whole variable domain, remainder taken from reference TRBV25-1 and TRBJ2-5, is EADIYQTPRYLVIGTGKKITLECSQTMGHDKMYWYQQDPGMELHLIHYSYGVNSTEKGDLSSESTVSRIRTEHFPLTLESARPSHTSQYLCASSAYQETQYFGPGTRLLVL.

The chain couples TRBV15 to TRBJ1-1; no reliable D call. V was trimmed by 0 bases and J by 4 bases, leaving 9 bases between them. Germline V gene sequence: CDR1 LNHNV, CDR2 YYDKDF (reference sequence). The CDR3 runs to 14 residues. Here the CDR3 reads CATSRDPGSTEAFF. The CDR3 nucleotides are TGTGCCACCAGCAGAGATCCAGGAAGCACTGAAGCTTTCTTT.